Listed here is a single T cell receptor (beta chain). Its antigen is not identified. The germline gives CDR1 MNHEY, CDR2 SVGEGT. The CDR3 covers 15 residues. Trimming removed 2 bases from V and 1 base from J; junction bases left unmatched: 3. TCRdb used MiXCR to reprocess the reads, holding one entry per CDR3 protein. The table includes 380,000 or so distinct CDR3 sequences, about 35% detected once. This sample is drawn from a study of T cell repertoires in cytomegalovirus infection. The overall study: Both recently identified HLA-C-restricted and well-studied HLA-B-restricted CMV epitopes were used in the study.

Sequenced material: cultured PBMCs, taken from culture after CMV antigen stimulation. The clonotype originates from a human donor in good health (CMV status not recorded). Some clones in this sample may be carry-over from other donors' samples. V and J are TRBV6-2 or TRBV6-3 and TRBJ2-7, with TRBD1 identical over 9 bases. The CDR3 loop reads CASSYLGTGSYEQYV. CDR3 DNA: TGTGCCAGCAGTTACCTGGGGACAGGGTCCTACGAGCAGTACGTC.